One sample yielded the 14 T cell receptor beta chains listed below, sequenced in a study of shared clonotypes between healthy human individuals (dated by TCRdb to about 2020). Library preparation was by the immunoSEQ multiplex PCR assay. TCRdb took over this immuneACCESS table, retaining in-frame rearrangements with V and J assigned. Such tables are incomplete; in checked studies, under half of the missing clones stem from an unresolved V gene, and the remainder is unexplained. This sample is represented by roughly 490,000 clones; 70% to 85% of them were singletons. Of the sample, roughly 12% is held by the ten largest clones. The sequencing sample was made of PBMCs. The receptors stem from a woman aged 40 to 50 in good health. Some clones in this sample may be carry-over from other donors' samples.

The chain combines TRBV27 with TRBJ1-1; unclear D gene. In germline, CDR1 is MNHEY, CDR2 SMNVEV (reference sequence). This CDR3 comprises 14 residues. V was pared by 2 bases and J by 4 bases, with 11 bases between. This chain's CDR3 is CASSLRVWSTEAFF. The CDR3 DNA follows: TGTGCCAGCAGTTTAAGGGTGTGGAGCACTGAAGCTTTCTTT.

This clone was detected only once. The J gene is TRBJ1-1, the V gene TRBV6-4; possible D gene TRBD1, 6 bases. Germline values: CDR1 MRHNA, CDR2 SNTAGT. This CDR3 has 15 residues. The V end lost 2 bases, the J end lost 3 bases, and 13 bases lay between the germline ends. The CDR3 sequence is CASSDDRTGHTEAFF. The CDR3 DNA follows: TGTGCCAGCAGTGACGACAGGACGGGGCACACTGAAGCTTTCTTT.

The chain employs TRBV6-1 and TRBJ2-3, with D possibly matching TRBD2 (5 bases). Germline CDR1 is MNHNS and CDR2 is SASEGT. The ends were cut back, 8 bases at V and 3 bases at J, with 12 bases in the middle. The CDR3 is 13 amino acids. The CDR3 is CASGREWTDTQYF. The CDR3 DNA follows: TGTGCCAGCGGACGGGAATGGACAGATACGCAGTATTTT.

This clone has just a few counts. The CDR3 spells CAWSAFQVYTGELFF. The CDR3 region has the DNA TGTGCCTGGAGTGCGTTCCAGGTGTACACCGGGGAGCTGTTTTTT. The rearrangement uses TRBV30 and TRBJ2-2; D ambiguous. The CDR3 sequence is 15 residues long. The V and J ends lost 1 base and 3 bases respectively, with 12 bases between them. Germline CDR1 is GTSNPN and CDR2 is SVGIG (reference sequence).

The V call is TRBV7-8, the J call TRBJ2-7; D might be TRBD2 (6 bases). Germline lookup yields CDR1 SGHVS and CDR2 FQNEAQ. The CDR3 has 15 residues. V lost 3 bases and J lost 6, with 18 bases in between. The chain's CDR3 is CASSFSGVELFEQYF. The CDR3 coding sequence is TGTGCCAGCAGCTTTTCGGGAGTTGAGTTGTTCGAGCAGTACTTC.

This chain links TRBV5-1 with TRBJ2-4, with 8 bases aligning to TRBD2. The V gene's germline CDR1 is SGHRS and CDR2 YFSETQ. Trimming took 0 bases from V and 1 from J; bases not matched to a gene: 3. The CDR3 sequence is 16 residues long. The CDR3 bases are TGCGCCAGCAGCTTGGGGCGGGGGGCCGCCAAAAACATTCAGTACTTC. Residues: CASSLGRGAAKNIQYF. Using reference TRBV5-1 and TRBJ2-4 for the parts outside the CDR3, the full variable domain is KAGVTQTPRYLIKTRGQQVTLSCSPISGHRSVSWYQQTPGQGLQFLFEYFSETQRNKGNFPGRFSGRQFSNSRSEMNVSTLELGDSALYLCASSLGRGAAKNIQYFGAGTRLSVL.

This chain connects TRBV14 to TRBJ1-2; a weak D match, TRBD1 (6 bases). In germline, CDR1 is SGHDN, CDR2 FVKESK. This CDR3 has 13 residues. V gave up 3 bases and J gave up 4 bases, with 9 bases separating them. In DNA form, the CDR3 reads TGTGCCAGCAGCCAGGACAGAACCTATGGCTACACCTTC. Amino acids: CASSQDRTYGYTF. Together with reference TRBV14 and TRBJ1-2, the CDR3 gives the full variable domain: EAGVTQFPSHSVIEKGQTVTLRCDPISGHDNLYWYRRVMGKEIKFLLHFVKESKQDESGMPNNRFLAERTGGTYSTLKVQPAELEDSGVYFCASSQDRTYGYTFGSGTRLTVV.

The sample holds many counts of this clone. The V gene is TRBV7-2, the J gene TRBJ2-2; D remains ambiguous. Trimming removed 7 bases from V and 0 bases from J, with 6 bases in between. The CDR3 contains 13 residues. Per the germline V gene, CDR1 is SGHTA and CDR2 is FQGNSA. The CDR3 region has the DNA TGTGCCAGCAAAGGGTCGAACACCGGGGAGCTGTTTTTT. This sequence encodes CASKGSNTGELFF.

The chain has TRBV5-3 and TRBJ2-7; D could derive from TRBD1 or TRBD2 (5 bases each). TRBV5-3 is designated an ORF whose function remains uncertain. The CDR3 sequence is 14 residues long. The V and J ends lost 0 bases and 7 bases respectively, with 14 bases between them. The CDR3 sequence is CARSLEGRREEQYF. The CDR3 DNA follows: TGTGCCAGAAGCTTGGAGGGGCGACGGGAAGAGCAGTACTTC.

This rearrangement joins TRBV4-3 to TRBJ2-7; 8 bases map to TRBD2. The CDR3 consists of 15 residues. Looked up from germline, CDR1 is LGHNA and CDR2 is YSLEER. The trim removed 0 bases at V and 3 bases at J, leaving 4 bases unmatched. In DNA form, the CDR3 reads TGCGCCAGCAGCCAAGAGACTAGCGTCCTCTACGAGCAGTACTTC. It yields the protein CASSQETSVLYEQYF.

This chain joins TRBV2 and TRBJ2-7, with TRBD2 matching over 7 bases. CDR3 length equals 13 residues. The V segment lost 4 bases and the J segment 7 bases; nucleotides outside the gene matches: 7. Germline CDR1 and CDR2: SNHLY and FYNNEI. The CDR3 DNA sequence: TGTGCCAGCAGTGTCGTGGGAGGGCCTGAGCAGTACTTC. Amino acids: CASSVVGGPEQYF.

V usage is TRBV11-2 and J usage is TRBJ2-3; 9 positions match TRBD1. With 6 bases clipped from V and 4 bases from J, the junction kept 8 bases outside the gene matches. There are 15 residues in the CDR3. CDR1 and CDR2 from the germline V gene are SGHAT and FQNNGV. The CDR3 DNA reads TGTGCCAGCAGACCGGGACAGGGTACGGCAGATACGCAGTATTTT. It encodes CASRPGQGTADTQYF.

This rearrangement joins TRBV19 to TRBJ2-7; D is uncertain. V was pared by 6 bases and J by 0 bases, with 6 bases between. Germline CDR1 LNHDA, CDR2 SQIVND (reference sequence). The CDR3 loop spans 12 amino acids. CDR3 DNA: TGTGCCAGTAGCCAGAGCTCCTACGAGCAGTACTTC. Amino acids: CASSQSSYEQYF.

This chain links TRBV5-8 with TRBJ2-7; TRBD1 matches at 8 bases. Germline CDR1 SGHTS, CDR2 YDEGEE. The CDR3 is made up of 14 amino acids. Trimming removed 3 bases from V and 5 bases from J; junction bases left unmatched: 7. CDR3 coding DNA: TGTGCCAGCAGCTCCCCACAGGGGGGCAACGAGCAGTACTTC. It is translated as CASSSPQGGNEQYF.